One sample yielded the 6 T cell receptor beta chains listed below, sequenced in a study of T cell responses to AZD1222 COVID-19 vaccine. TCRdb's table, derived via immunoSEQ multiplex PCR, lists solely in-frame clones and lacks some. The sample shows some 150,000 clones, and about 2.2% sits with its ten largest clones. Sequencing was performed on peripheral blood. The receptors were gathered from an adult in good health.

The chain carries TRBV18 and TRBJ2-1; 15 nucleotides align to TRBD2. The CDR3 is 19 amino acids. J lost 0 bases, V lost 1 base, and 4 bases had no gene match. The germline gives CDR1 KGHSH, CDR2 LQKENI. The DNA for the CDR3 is TGTGCCAGCTCACCACTCGGGACTAGCGGGGGGTCCTCCTACAATGAGCAGTTCTTC. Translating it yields CASSPLGTSGGSSYNEQFF.

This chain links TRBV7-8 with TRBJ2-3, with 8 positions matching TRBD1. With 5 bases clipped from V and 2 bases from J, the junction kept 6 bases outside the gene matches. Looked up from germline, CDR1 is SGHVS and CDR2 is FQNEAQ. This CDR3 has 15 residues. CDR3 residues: CASSQWTGITDTQYF. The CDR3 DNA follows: TGTGCCAGCAGCCAATGGACAGGGATCACAGATACGCAGTATTTT.

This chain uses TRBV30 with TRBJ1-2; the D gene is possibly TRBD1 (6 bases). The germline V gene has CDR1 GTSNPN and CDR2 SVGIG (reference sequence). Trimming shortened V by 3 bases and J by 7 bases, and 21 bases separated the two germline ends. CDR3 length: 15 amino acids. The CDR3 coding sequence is TGTGCCTGGAGACCTAGGGGGGGCGGCGGAGGTGGCTACACCTTC. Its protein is CAWRPRGGGGGGYTF.

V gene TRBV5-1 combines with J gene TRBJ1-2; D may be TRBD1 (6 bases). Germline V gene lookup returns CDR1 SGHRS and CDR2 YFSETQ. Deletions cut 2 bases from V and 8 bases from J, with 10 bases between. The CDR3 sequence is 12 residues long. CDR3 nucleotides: TGCGCCAGCAGCTTTCAGGGGACGGGCTACACCTTC. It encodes CASSFQGTGYTF.

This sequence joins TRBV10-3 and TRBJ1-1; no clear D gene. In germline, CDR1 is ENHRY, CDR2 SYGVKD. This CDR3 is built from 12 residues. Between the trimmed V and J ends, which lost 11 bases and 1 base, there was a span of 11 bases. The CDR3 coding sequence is TGTGCCTATCGGGCCGCGAACACTGAAGCTTTCTTT. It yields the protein CAYRAANTEAFF.

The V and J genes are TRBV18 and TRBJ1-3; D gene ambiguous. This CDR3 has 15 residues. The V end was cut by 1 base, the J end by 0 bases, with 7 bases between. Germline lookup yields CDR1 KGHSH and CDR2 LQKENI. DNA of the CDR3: TGTGCCAGCTCACCACAGGAAAGCTCTGGAAACACCATATATTTT. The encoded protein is CASSPQESSGNTIYF.